The next 21 T cell receptor beta chains were all read from a single sample in a study of shared clonotypes between healthy human individuals. Some clones are missing from TCRdb's copy, which holds only in-frame ones; the method was immunoSEQ multiplex PCR. The table shows about 990,000 clones, with 75% to 85% occurring only once. Material: memory CD4+ T cells from PBMCs. The subset is: CD45RA-negative fraction. The origin of the receptors is a man aged 18 to 29 in good health. Some clones in this sample may be carry-over from other donors' samples.

This clone was found a few times. The same CDR3 arises from other DNA sequences in this sample as well. V gene TRBV28 combines with J gene TRBJ1-5; D unresolved. The V gene lost 4 bases and the J gene lost 5 bases, with 6 bases spanning the gap. Germline CDR1 and CDR2: MDHEN and SYDVKM. The CDR3 totals 12 residues. CDR3 nucleotides: TGTGCCAGCAGTTCCCTTCATCAGCCCCAGCATTTT. This gives the protein CASSSLHQPQHF.

This chain connects TRBV14 to TRBJ1-1; D ambiguous. Germline-derived CDR1 and CDR2 are SGHDN and FVKESK. CDR3 size: 13 residues. V lost 7 bases to trimming and J lost 0 bases, with 9 bases between them. CDR3 in DNA: TGTGCCAGCACCCCAGACATGAACACTGAAGCTTTCTTT. This encodes CASTPDMNTEAFF. The entire variable domain, with the rest obtained from reference TRBV14 and TRBJ1-1, is as follows: EAGVTQFPSHSVIEKGQTVTLRCDPISGHDNLYWYRRVMGKEIKFLLHFVKESKQDESGMPNNRFLAERTGGTYSTLKVQPAELEDSGVYFCASTPDMNTEAFFGQGTRLTVV.

The chain joins TRBV30 to TRBJ1-1; D unclear. Trimming shortened V by 1 base and J by 1 base, and 7 bases separated the two germline ends. The CDR3 consists of 13 residues. Germline V gene data show CDR1 as GTSNPN and CDR2 as SVGIG (reference sequence). The CDR3 DNA sequence: TGTGCCTGGAGTGAAAATAGGAACACTGAAGCTTTCTTT. Its translation is CAWSENRNTEAFF.

The gene calls are TRBV15 and TRBJ1-2; D is unclear. Germline V lookup: CDR1 LNHNV, CDR2 YYDKDF (reference sequence). CDR3 length equals 17 residues. V lost 5 bases, J lost 0 bases, and 19 bases lay in between. The CDR3 region is CATSGPRVNRPNYGYTF. The DNA of the CDR3 is TGTGCCACCAGCGGACCGAGGGTCAACCGACCTAACTATGGCTACACCTTC.

V and J are TRBV5-4 and TRBJ2-7, with TRBD2 matching 10 bases. V shed 4 bases and J 0 bases; nucleotides not matched to a gene: 4. The length of the CDR3 is 15 residues. Germline CDR1 is SGHNT and CDR2 is YYREEE (reference sequence). CDR3 nucleotides: TGTGCCAGCAGCCAAAGGACTAGCGGCTCCTACGAGCAGTACTTC. Protein sequence: CASSQRTSGSYEQYF. The full variable domain, with the rest looked up from reference TRBV5-4 and TRBJ2-7, is ETGVTQSPTHLIKTRGQQVTLRCSSQSGHNTVSWYQQALGQGPQFIFQYYREEENGRGNFPPRFSGLQFPNYSSELNVNALELDDSALYLCASSQRTSGSYEQYFGPGTRLTVT.

The chain uses TRBV6-6 and TRBJ1-6; D is ambiguous. V dropped 5 bases and J dropped 0 bases, with 11 bases sitting between them. The germline V gene encodes CDR1 MNHNY and CDR2 SVGAGI (reference sequence). The length of the CDR3 is 16 residues. For the CDR3, the DNA is TGTGCCAGCAGTCCCGGGTCGAGCTCCTATAATTCACCCCTCCACTTT. Translation: CASSPGSSSYNSPLHF.

The V and J genes are TRBV5-1 and TRBJ2-7, with 14 bases fitting TRBD2. Trimming removed 4 bases from V and 2 bases from J; junction bases left unmatched: 2. CDR3 length: 15 residues. CDR1 is SGHRS and CDR2 is YFSETQ in the germline V gene. The CDR3 region is CASSTGLAGAYEQYF. The DNA for the CDR3 is TGCGCCAGCAGCACGGGACTAGCGGGAGCCTACGAGCAGTACTTC.

The chain uses TRBV6-1 and TRBJ2-5; 7 positions match TRBD2. The CDR3 consists of 12 residues. From germline, CDR1 is MNHNS and CDR2 SASEGT. Trimming removed 10 bases from V and 5 bases from J; junction bases left unmatched: 7. The CDR3 spells CATSGAGETQYF. The CDR3 nucleotides are TGTGCCACCAGCGGGGCCGGGGAGACCCAGTACTTC.

J is TRBJ2-7 and V is TRBV28; 16 positions match TRBD2. The J segment lost 4 bases and the V segment lost 4 bases, leaving 16 bases of the junction unmatched. Germline values: CDR1 MDHEN, CDR2 SYDVKM. This CDR3 has 20 amino acids. CDR3 bases: TGTGCCAGCAGTTCTCCTGTGGGACTAGCGGGAGGGGTCGCAAGGTACGAGCAGTACTTC. The encoded protein is CASSSPVGLAGGVARYEQYF.

The chain's CDR3 is CASSNADGPSTDTQYF. CDR3 sequence (DNA): TGTGCCAGCAGCAATGCAGACGGGCCTAGCACAGATACGCAGTATTTT. The V gene is TRBV5-4, the J gene TRBJ2-3; D remains ambiguous. The CDR3 spans 16 residues. Germline values: CDR1 SGHNT, CDR2 YYREEE (reference sequence). Trimming removed 4 bases from V and 0 bases from J, with 15 bases in between.

This chain uses TRBV27 with TRBJ2-1; 7 nucleotides agree with TRBD2. The CDR3 length is 15 residues. After removal of 4 bases from V and 2 bases from J, the junction contained 5 bases not matched to a gene. The germline V gene has CDR1 MNHEY and CDR2 SMNVEV (reference sequence). The CDR3 here is CASSYLADTYNEQFF. The DNA of the CDR3 is TGTGCCAGCAGTTACCTAGCGGATACCTACAATGAGCAGTTCTTC.

The CDR3 DNA sequence: TGTGCCAGCAGCGAAGTGGGGAGGAGCGGCACCGGGGAGCTGTTTTTT. It translates to CASSEVGRSGTGELFF. This chain links TRBV4-2 with TRBJ2-2; tentative D call: TRBD2 (6 bases). Germline lookup yields CDR1 LGHNA and CDR2 YNFKEQ. CDR3 length equals 16 residues. V lost 5 bases and J lost 4, with 17 bases in between.

Of note for this clone: This sample includes further DNA sequences coding for the same CDR3. The gene calls are TRBV7-9 and TRBJ1-4, with D possibly TRBD1 on 6 matching bases. CDR3 size: 14 residues. CDR1 is SEHNR and CDR2 is FQNEAQ in the germline V gene (reference sequence). V was cut by 0 bases and J by 7 bases, with 9 bases left in between. CDR3 sequence (DNA): TGTGCCAGCAGCTTAGCGACAGGAGGTGAAAAACTGTTTTTT. Translated, it gives CASSLATGGEKLFF.

The chain employs TRBV7-2 and TRBJ1-1, with 8 bases that match TRBD1. From germline, CDR1 is SGHTA and CDR2 FQGNSA. The CDR3 is 13 amino acids. Trimming cost V 10 bases and J 10 bases; bases outside gene matches: 14. CDR3 bases: TGTGCCACCATGCCCGACAGGGGCGCGGGAGCTTTCTTT. It is translated as CATMPDRGAGAFF.

The chain is built from TRBV11-1 and TRBJ2-1; 11 positions match TRBD2. This CDR3 is built from 17 residues. The V gene end was trimmed by 7 bases and the J gene end by 7 bases; junction bases not matched to a gene: 15. Per the germline V gene, CDR1 is SGHAT and CDR2 is FQDESV (reference sequence). The CDR3 sequence: CASTPRLTSGRRNEQFF. In DNA form, the CDR3 reads TGTGCCAGCACCCCTCGCCTCACTAGCGGGAGACGAAATGAGCAGTTCTTC.

As concerns this clone: A much larger clone sits a single nucleotide away, making a read error possible. The chain is built from TRBV27 and TRBJ1-1, with D possibly TRBD1 on 5 matching bases. Deletions cut 3 bases from V and 6 bases from J, with 11 bases between. CDR3 size: 13 residues. Germline V gene data show CDR1 as MNHEY and CDR2 as SMNVEV (reference sequence). This chain's CDR3 is CASSFSRDAEAFF. CDR3 DNA sequence: TGTGCCAGCAGTTTTTCCAGGGACGCTGAAGCTTTCTTT.

The chain carries TRBV28 and TRBJ2-7; TRBD1 agrees at 8 bases. The germline CDR1 and CDR2 sequences are MDHEN and SYDVKM. V shed 5 bases, J shed 4 bases, and the junction held 10 bases outside the gene matches. This CDR3 has 15 residues. CDR3 protein: CASSGSRDRIYEQYF. The CDR3 nucleotides are TGTGCCAGCAGTGGTAGCCGGGACAGGATATACGAGCAGTACTTC.

The genes are TRBV28 and TRBJ2-5, with 11 nucleotides matching TRBD1. The CDR3 has 15 amino acids. The germline gives CDR1 MDHEN, CDR2 SYDVKM. With 6 bases clipped from V and 8 bases from J, the junction kept 11 bases outside the gene matches. CDR3 in amino acids: CASSPTTGTGGTQYF. CDR3 coding DNA: TGTGCCAGCAGCCCTACCACCGGGACAGGGGGTACCCAGTACTTC.

This chain links TRBV28 with TRBJ1-5; no firm D call. Germline V gene lookup returns CDR1 MDHEN and CDR2 SYDVKM. V shed 2 bases and J shed 5 bases, with 13 bases lying between them. This CDR3 region has 15 residues. For the CDR3, the DNA is TGTGCCAGCAGTTTAGGAGGTTTCGGCTATCAGCCCCAGCATTTT. Its translation is CASSLGGFGYQPQHF.

The DNA of the CDR3 is TGCGCCAGCAGCCAGAGGGACAGCGCTCATGGCTACACCTTC. Protein product: CASSQRDSAHGYTF. The genes are TRBV4-3 and TRBJ1-2; 7 nucleotides line up with TRBD1. The V gene end was trimmed by 3 bases and the J gene end by 6 bases; junction bases not matched to a gene: 7. CDR1 is LGHNA, CDR2 YSLEER, per germline. The CDR3 totals 14 residues.

The chain recombines TRBV11-2 with TRBJ1-1, with D perhaps matching TRBD1 (6 bases). Germline values: CDR1 SGHAT, CDR2 FQNNGV. Trimming removed 5 bases at V and 8 bases at J, with 21 bases between. The CDR3 totals 15 residues. The CDR3 DNA follows: TGTGCCAGCAGCCTCCGGGGGGCAGGGGAAAAGGAAGCTTTCTTT. Protein product: CASSLRGAGEKEAFF.